The 3 T cell receptor beta chains reported below all come from one sample, sequenced in a study of T cell clonality in common variable immunodeficiency. Assay: immunoSEQ multiplex PCR; the TCRdb copy retains only in-frame clones and omits some. This repertoire holds around 30,000 clones, and none appear only once. Overall study findings and caveats: In common variable immunodeficiency, TCR beta chains reportedly carried fewer deletions and N-nucleotide insertions.

Their antigens are not known. The sequenced material came from peripheral blood mononuclear cells. The receptors were gathered from a human donor with common variable immunodeficiency.

There are a few counts of this clone. The CDR3 extends 3 residues past the end of the read, so its final part is completed from the germline J gene. The chain employs TRBV7-2 and TRBJ2-2; 7 positions match TRBD1. CDR3 length: 15 residues. V was pared by 3 bases and J by 1 base, with 2 bases of the junction left unmatched. Germline CDR1 is SGHTA and CDR2 is FQGNSA. The covered CDR3 bases are TGTGCCAGCAGCTTGAGGACAGGGAACACCGGGGAG. Translated, it gives CASSLRTGNTGE. In full, the CDR3 reads CASSLRTGNTGELFF.

This clone was detected a few times. The CDR3 extends 3 residues past the end of the read, so its final part is completed from the germline J gene. The rearrangement uses TRBV2 and TRBJ2-1; D is possibly TRBD2 (6 bases). The germline V and J ends were trimmed by 10 bases and 5 bases, with 24 bases remaining between them. The CDR3 totals 16 residues. The germline gives CDR1 SNHLY, CDR2 FYNNEI. The DNA read from the CDR3 is TGTGCCACGACAAGGGCCGGACTATATAGCCACAATGAG. This sequence encodes CATTRAGLYSHNE. The CDR3, in full, reads CATTRAGLYSHNEQFF.

Sample share makes this clone medium-sized. Read sequence stops 3 residues before the CDR3 end, and the germline J gene provides the missing end. Other DNA sequences in this sample translate to the same CDR3. This chain uses TRBV7-9 with TRBJ2-1; tentative D call: TRBD1 (5 bases). Deletions cut 6 bases from V and 4 bases from J, with 13 bases between. The CDR3 totals 14 residues. The V gene's germline CDR1 is SEHNR and CDR2 FQNEAQ (reference sequence). CDR3 residues: CASRDPPGYNEQFF. The sequenced CDR3 bases are TGTGCCAGCAGGGATCCTCCAGGGTACAATGAG.